The entry below describes one TCR beta chain. This entry is derived from a study of PD-1 blockade in mismatch repair-deficient tumors. This CDR3 has 13 amino acids. Trimming cost V 10 bases and J 0 bases, with 10 bases left between them. Germline loops: CDR1 LNHDA, CDR2 SQIVND (reference sequence). Measured with immunoSEQ multiplex PCR; TCRdb has only the in-frame clones, and not every one. This table holds 15,000 or so clones, 80% to 85% found once. Every patient had mismatch repair deficiency by PCR or immunohistochemistry. TCRs were sequenced from three patients responding to pembrolizumab. Sequencing was performed on PBMCs, taken 4 weeks after starting pembrolizumab. This TCR derives from an adult with mismatch repair-deficient cancer. The chain joins TRBV19 to TRBJ1-5; D perhaps matches TRBD1 (6 bases). The CDR3 DNA reads as TGTGCCACCCAGGGGAATAGCAATCAGCCCCAGCATTTT. Its translation: CATQGNSNQPQHF.